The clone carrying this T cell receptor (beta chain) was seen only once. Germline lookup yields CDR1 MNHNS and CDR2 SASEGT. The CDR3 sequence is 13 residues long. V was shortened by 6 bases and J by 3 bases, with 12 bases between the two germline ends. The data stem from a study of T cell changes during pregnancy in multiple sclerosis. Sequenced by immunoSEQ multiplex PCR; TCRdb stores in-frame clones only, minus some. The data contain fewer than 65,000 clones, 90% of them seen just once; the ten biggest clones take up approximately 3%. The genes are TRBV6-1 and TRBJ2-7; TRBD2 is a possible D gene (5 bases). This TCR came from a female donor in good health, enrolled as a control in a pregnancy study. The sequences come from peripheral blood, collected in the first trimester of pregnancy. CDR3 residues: CASRGGSLYEQYF. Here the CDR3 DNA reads TGTGCCAGCAGAGGAGGTTCCCTCTACGAGCAGTACTTC.